This TCR beta chain stems from a study of vaccination and CD4 T cells after COVID-19. Whole-study results and caveats: Looking at convalescent patients, a median approximately 86% of reactive clones were present only post-vaccination. It was found that, in convalescent patients, 304 of 307 vaccine-specific clones were spike mono-reactive.

Remarks on this clonotype: Antigen unknown.

The assay that was used to sequence DNA from cultured CD4+ T cells was the Oncomine TCR Beta short-read assay. Each CDR3 protein gets one entry after TCRdb re-called the PCR reads with MiXCR. The sample yields 15,000 to 20,000 distinct CDR3 sequences, 48% seen once. Treatment defined: roughly nine-day PBMC culture with coronavirus spike peptide pools or control peptides (ViraFEST assay). Using peptide pools, antigen-specific T cells were expanded in ViraFEST before TCRs were sequenced. The CDR3 has 16 amino acids. The germline V and J ends were trimmed by 0 bases and 0 bases, with 11 bases remaining between them. CDR1 and CDR2 from the germline V gene are SGHNT and YYREEE (reference sequence).

This receptor was taken from a human donor who had recovered from COVID-19. This material consisted of CD4+ T cells from blood, cultured in vitro, taken before SARS-CoV-2 vaccination. V usage is TRBV5-4 and J usage is TRBJ2-3, with D possibly being TRBD2 (6 bases). The CDR3 DNA sequence: TGTGCCAGCAGCTTGGGGTGGGGGACTAGCACAGATACGCAGTATTTT. Translation: CASSLGWGTSTDTQYF.